This T cell receptor beta chain is drawn from a study of blood T cell repertoires in COVID-19. The wider study: COVID-19 samples collected from the United States, Italy and Spain covered acute and convalescent phases. T cells, B-cell-depleted T cells, or PBMCs provided the cDNA or gDNA that served as material.

Trimming removed 0 bases at V and 10 bases at J, with 14 bases between. Germline CDR1 and CDR2: SGHDT and YYEEEE. The CDR3 totals 14 residues. This clone was counted between two and nine times. How the authors handled the data: Amplification of reference gene primers was used by the study to estimate nucleated cell counts. Here immunoSEQ multiplex PCR was the method, and the copy in TCRdb shows in-frame clones only, minus some. V and J calls and clone size are copied from that table; D and trimming were computed from the DNA. This sample carries under 75,000 clones, more than 60% of them seen once, and the ten largest clones take around 5.1%.

V and J are TRBV5-6 and TRBJ2-1; D gene uncertain. The sequenced sample was peripheral blood. This TCR was recovered from a woman in her 70s with acute or convalescent COVID-19. CDR3 bases: TGTGCCAGCAGCTTGGCATTTAGATTTAAGGAGCAGTTCTTC. As protein: CASSLAFRFKEQFF.